A single TCR beta chain is shown here with its context. This clonotype was recorded a few times. What this receptor recognizes is not known. Base qualities were left out, and no much larger clone turns up one base away. Amplification of TCR beta CDR3 regions was carried out from RNA transcripts. The TCR CDR3 was subjected to a first round of RT-PCR using the HTBI primer set and the Qiagen OneStep RT-PCR kit. Libraries were constructed in a second round of multiplex PCR, after which size selection and purification were carried out. Paired-end sequencing of the libraries was performed with 100 bp reads on an Illumina HiSeq2000. Processing in the source paper ran as follows. Raw data were processed with SOAPnuke, discarding reads with adapters, uncalled bases, mean Phred below 15, or no exact constant-primer or identifier match. COPE v1.2.5 was used to merge the high-quality paired reads, and each unique nucleotide sequence was defined as a clonotype. MiTCR v1.1 was used to align clonotypes to the IMGT TRBV, TRBD and TRBJ reference segments. Only V-J combinations with frequency above 0.0001, covering roughly 99% of repertoires, were analysed. The TCS score was defined as F50 (clonal expansion) divided by E x V (chaos), with BLOSUM62-based TCRdist calculated between CDR3 peptides within each V-J. Welch's t-statistics and random forest reduced around 510 V-J features to 10 to 15, which were used in a naive Bayes classifier (R e1071). TCRdb took the public reads, trimmed them with fastp at Q25, ran MiXCR for clone calling and kept in-frame beta chains. Merged by CDR3 protein, the rows form single entries marked with the most common genes and DNA. TCRdb's processing, not the authors', yielded these V and J calls. In all, the sample holds around 300,000 distinct CDR3 sequences, and about 20% of those were seen once. The top ten clonotypes cover about 60% of the sample.

Unmatched junction bases come to 4, with V trimmed by 3 bases and J by 3 bases. The CDR3 holds 15 amino acids from the cysteine to the phenylalanine. The only DNA kept is the CDR3, 45 bases in frame from the first base. Looking up the germline V gene (reference sequence) yields CDR1 SEHNR and CDR2 FQNEAQ. This specimen belongs to a study of T cells in Graves' hyperthyroidism and ophthalmopathy (dated by TCRdb to between 2018 and 2020). A note on the overall study: Peripheral blood samples were taken at initial diagnosis, before any treatment was given. TCR V-J signatures able to tell the groups apart were searched for in a discovery cohort of 90 to 100 patients, of whom more than 40 had Graves' ophthalmopathy and about 55 had stable Graves' hyperthyroidism. An independent validation cohort of fewer than 20 hyperthyroidism patients and 17 patients who later progressed to ophthalmopathy tested prospective prediction of ophthalmopathy. The 95 to 100 discovery patients were divided at random into training and test sets in a 7:3 ratio. In roughly six Graves' hyperthyroidism patients, the study also compared T-cell repertoires from thyroid tissue with T-cell repertoires from blood. Once sampling was done, hyperthyroidism patients were given methimazole at a starting dose of 30 mg daily, whereas ophthalmopathy patients were given high-dose intravenous methylprednisolone. TCR Vbeta CDR3 sequencing of approximately 140 peripheral blood samples (fewer than 45 ophthalmopathy, roughly 72 hyperthyroidism and roughly 17 progressor patients) is reported in the paper.

In the ophthalmopathy patients, disease was moderately to severely active, with a Clinical Activity Score of 3 or more, a NOSPECS grade of 4 or more, and a duration of less than 3 months. Patients with uncontrolled infections, other autoimmune diseases, pregnancy or lactation were excluded. Diagnoses relied on clinical symptoms, serum thyroxine and TRAb, thyroid ultrasound and orbital computed tomography. PBMCs were isolated from about 9.1 ml of fresh peripheral blood by Ficoll-Paque density gradient centrifugation. Total RNA was extracted with Trizol reagent, and quality was checked on an Agilent 2100 Bioanalyzer. Findings and caveats that apply to the study as a whole: Most expanded thyroid clonotypes (frequency above 0.001) were also detected in blood, suggesting blood repertoires may reflect thyroid immune responses. A model built on a 13 V-J signature distinguished ophthalmopathy from stable hyperthyroidism, reaching 85% to 90% sensitivity and about 81% specificity in cross-validation and 80%/75% in testing. Sample size was not statistically predetermined, and blinding of investigators to group allocation was not performed. In validation, progression to ophthalmopathy was predicted by the model with almost 71% sensitivity and nearly 75% specificity, a median of 6.5 months before onset.

The TCR comes from a man aged 25-45 years with Graves' ophthalmopathy. Sequencing was done on a sample of blood. The chain was built from TRBV7-9 and TRBJ2-7, and 11 junctional nucleotides match TRBD2. In nucleotide form, the sequence is TGTGCCAGCAGCTTTGGGACTAGCGGCAGCTACGAGCAGTACTTC. The resulting protein is CASSFGTSGSYEQYF.